The present T cell receptor (beta chain) was sequenced within a study of identical twins. Notes on the study in general: Less excess twin sharing appeared in beta out-of-frame sequences.

This clonotype was observed once. Antigen: not known. A junction end diverges from the germline sequence, so it may reflect a read error. A template switching step contributed a universal primer site, while unique molecular identifiers were present in the cDNA. TCRdb re-derived calls from the 5' RACE reads in MiXCR, one entry per CDR3 protein. The data contain about 340,000 distinct CDR3 sequences, around an eighth of them singletons. This sample was shared with a second study, whose subject was yellow fever vaccine responses in identical twins.

This TCR came from a woman between 18 and 29 years old in good health. The specimen was CD8+ T cells sorted from blood.

The CDR3 nucleotides read TGTGCCGGCAGTTTGACAGGGGATAATTCACCCCTCCACTTT. Residues: CAGSLTGDNSPLHF. This chain connects TRBV28 to TRBJ1-6; TRBD1 matches 8 bases. Germline-derived CDR1 and CDR2 are MDHEN and SYDVKM. This CDR3 contains 14 residues.